The 5 T cell receptor beta chains listed next were all sequenced from one sample in a study of regulatory T cells in long-lasting Graves disease. Time point meaning: persistent/refractory GD, antithyroid drugs over 5 years with positive TRAb. Researchers made the TCR library from RNA that was extracted from PBMCs. Sequencing libraries for TCR beta were prepared with iRepertoire HTBI primers and Arm-PCR of CDR3 regions. TCRdb re-called the multiplex PCR reads through MiXCR, storing one row per CDR3 protein. The data contain some 330,000 distinct CDR3 sequences, 23% of them singletons. The input for sequencing was peripheral blood mononuclear cells (PBMCs), taken when the disease was refractory, from a patient treated with antithyroid drugs. The receptors come from a woman aged 40-49 years with Graves disease.

This clonotype was detected many times. V usage is TRBV28 and J usage is TRBJ2-7; 11 nucleotides agree with TRBD2. The V and J ends lost 3 bases and 3 bases, in that order; junction bases with no gene match: 4. The V gene's germline CDR1 is MDHEN and CDR2 SYDVKM. The CDR3 length is 15 residues. Here the CDR3 DNA reads TGTGCCAGCAGTTTGACTAGCGGGACCTACTACGAGCAGTACTTC. Amino acid sequence: CASSLTSGTYYEQYF. Variable domain in full (rest from reference TRBV28 and TRBJ2-7): DVKVTQSSRYLVKRTGEKVFLECVQDMDHENMFWYRQDPGLGLRLIYFSYDVKMKEKGDIPEGYSVSREKKERFSLILESASTNQTSMYLCASSLTSGTYYEQYFGPGTRLTVT.

This clonotype was seen ten or more times. V gene TRBV12-3 or TRBV12-4 combines with J gene TRBJ1-5, with D unresolved. This CDR3 spans 15 amino acids. The V end lost 3 bases, the J end lost 1 base, and 10 bases lay between the germline ends. In DNA, the CDR3 is TGTGCCAGCAGTTTGGCAGGTCAGAGCAATCAGCCCCAGCATTTT. It yields the protein CASSLAGQSNQPQHF.

The V gene is TRBV5-4, the J gene TRBJ1-1; 8 nucleotides agree with TRBD1. The CDR3 is made up of 11 amino acids. Per the germline V gene, CDR1 is SGHNT and CDR2 is YYREEE (reference sequence). V lost 9 bases and J lost 5; bases outside the gene matches: 3. CDR3 nucleotides: TGTGCCATAAACAGGGGGACTGAAGCTTTCTTT. It translates to CAINRGTEAFF.

This clonotype has just a few counts. As DNA, the CDR3 is TGTGCCACCAGCAGACACGGGTTCAACACCATATATTTT. It yields the protein CATSRHGFNTIYF. The rearrangement links TRBV15 to TRBJ1-3; D unclear. The ends were cut back, 2 bases at V and 7 bases at J, with 9 bases in the middle. CDR1 LNHNV and CDR2 YYDKDF come from the germline V gene (reference sequence). The CDR3 totals 13 residues.

This clonotype was picked up many times. The CDR3 DNA reads as TGTGCCAGCAGTTTAGGAGGGGGTGACACTGAAGCTTTCTTT. Translated, it gives CASSLGGGDTEAFF. V usage is TRBV12-3 or TRBV12-4 and J usage is TRBJ1-1; a weak D match, TRBD1 (6 bases). V was shortened by 1 base and J by 3 bases, with 9 bases between the two germline ends. The CDR3 is 14 residues long.